This T cell receptor (beta chain) came from a study of cytomegalovirus exposure and HLA in healthy donors. Across the study: Early release data held around 82 million unique TCRs from HLA-typed donors. Membership in the Caucasian-associated ancestry cluster was found for 81% of approximately 380 genotyped donors. The study, taken as a whole, reports: According to the study, 150 to 200 TCR beta chains were cytomegalovirus-associated.

Use of 60 Vbeta and 13 Jbeta primers characterized the PCR. In the original processing: Approximately 9.9 million of some 80 million unique TCR beta chains were shared, per a later count. Produced via immunoSEQ multiplex PCR; TCRdb's table is partial and in-frame only. That table furnishes V, J and clone size, whereas the DNA furnished D and trimming. The sample records about 180,000 clones, over 70% being singletons. As regards this clone: Its antigen is unknown.

The origin of this receptor is a woman between 45 and 60 years old in good health and CMV-seropositive. Sequencing used PBMCs.

The CDR3 sequence is CAISGGTNTGELFF. DNA of the CDR3: TGTGCCATCAGTGGCGGAACGAACACCGGGGAGCTGTTTTTT. The genes are TRBV10-3 and TRBJ2-2; D unresolved. CDR1 is ENHRY, CDR2 SYGVKD, per germline. The CDR3 covers 14 residues. With 4 bases removed from V and 0 bases from J, the gap between germline ends came to 6 bases.